These 6 T cell receptor beta chains originate from one sample sequenced in a study of CD8 T cells in ankylosing spondylitis. A single record per CDR3 protein comes from TCRdb applying MiXCR to the 5' RACE reads. The sample shows fewer than 250,000 distinct CDR3 sequences, about 10% of them seen only once. The sample taken for sequencing was blood, either unsorted or a sorted T cell fraction (not recorded which). These receptors were obtained from a male donor with ankylosing spondylitis or in good health (not recorded which).

This chain uses TRBV7-8 with TRBJ2-1, with 10 bases matching TRBD2. CDR1 is SGHVS, CDR2 FQNEAQ, per germline. This CDR3 is built from 18 residues. J lost 8 bases, V lost 4 bases, and 17 bases had no gene match. The CDR3 is CASSWDDPSGGAFDEQFF. CDR3 bases: TGTGCCAGCAGCTGGGACGACCCCAGCGGGGGGGCCTTCGATGAGCAGTTCTTC.

This clonotype was counted many times. The rearrangement uses TRBV12-3 or TRBV12-4 and TRBJ2-7; the match to TRBD2 covers 10 bases. The CDR3 runs 15 residues. J lost 6 bases, V lost 2 bases, and 7 bases had no gene match. CDR3 nucleotide sequence: TGTGCCAGCAGTTTATCGTCTAGCGGGAGTCCCGAGCAGTACTTC. Its translation is CASSLSSSGSPEQYF.

This clonotype was seen repeatedly, ten times or more. The chain combines TRBV20-1 with TRBJ2-7, with TRBD2 matching 11 bases. The CDR3 extends over 16 amino acids. V lost 1 base, J lost 2 bases, and 7 bases stayed unmatched. Germline values: CDR1 DFQATT, CDR2 SNEGSKA (reference sequence). CDR3 in amino acids: CSARAPRLAGTYEQYF. The CDR3 region has the DNA TGCAGTGCTAGAGCACCCCGACTAGCGGGAACCTACGAGCAGTACTTC.

This clonotype was counted many times. The gene calls are TRBV15 and TRBJ2-2; 7 bases line up with TRBD2. The germline CDR1 and CDR2 sequences are LNHNV and YYDKDF (reference sequence). The CDR3 consists of 16 residues. The J segment lost 4 bases and the V segment lost 3 bases, leaving 8 bases of the junction unmatched. CDR3 sequence: CATSRAHGGITGELFF. Here the CDR3 DNA reads TGTGCCACCAGCAGGGCCCACGGGGGGATCACCGGGGAGCTGTTTTTT. The complete variable domain, with remaining parts taken from reference TRBV15 and TRBJ2-2, reads DAMVIQNPRYQVTQFGKPVTLSCSQTLNHNVMYWYQQKSSQAPKLLFHYYDKDFNNEADTPDNFQSRRPNTSFCFLDIRSPGLGDTAMYLCATSRAHGGITGELFFGEGSRLTVL.

This clonotype was observed at least ten times. This chain links TRBV12-3 or TRBV12-4 with TRBJ2-7; D may match TRBD1 or TRBD2 (5 bases each). The CDR3 is made up of 15 amino acids. Deletions cut 8 bases from V and 2 bases from J, with 19 bases between. CDR3 nucleotides: TGTGCCAGCGTTTGGGGGAGACTTTCCCCCTACGAGCAGTACTTC. The encoded protein is CASVWGRLSPYEQYF.

This clonotype was observed many times. The rearrangement joins TRBV5-1 to TRBJ2-7; D possibly corresponds to TRBD1 (5 bases). Germline lookup yields CDR1 SGHRS and CDR2 YFSETQ. Deletions cut 1 base from V and 3 bases from J, with 8 bases between. The CDR3 runs to 13 residues. The chain's CDR3 is CASSLQGNYEQYF. CDR3 bases: TGCGCCAGCAGCTTGCAGGGAAACTACGAGCAGTACTTC.